The 12 T cell receptor beta chains below come from one sample, sequenced in a study of blood T cells in healthy people across ages. For the second PCR, which ran for 7 to 11 cycles, a sample-barcoded 5' primer and a J-beta primer mix were used. MiXCR was run by TCRdb on the 5' RACE reads, yielding one entry per CDR3 protein. The sample lists about 1.6 million distinct CDR3 sequences, about 35% occurring once. Sequencing was performed on blood. These receptors originate from a woman in her twenties or thirties in good health.

This clonotype was recorded a few times. The gene calls are TRBV7-9 and TRBJ1-4, with 7 positions matching TRBD1. Germline V gene sequence: CDR1 SEHNR, CDR2 FQNEAQ (reference sequence). J gave up 5 bases and V 5 bases, and 11 bases lay outside the gene matches. The CDR3 extends over 16 amino acids. In DNA, the CDR3 is TGTGCCAGCAGCGCAAGTGTCGCACAGGGGAATGAAAAACTGTTTTTT. It translates to CASSASVAQGNEKLFF.

In this sample, this clonotype turned up many times. The chain combines TRBV7-9 with TRBJ2-5; 7 nucleotides match TRBD2. Germline assignment: CDR1 SEHNR and CDR2 FQNEAQ (reference sequence). This CDR3 has 13 amino acids. The junction had 6 bases not matched to a gene; V was cut back by 4 bases and J by 7 bases. The CDR3 DNA sequence: TGTGCCAGCAGCTCGGTCCGGGAGGTGACCCAGTACTTC. This gives the protein CASSSVREVTQYF.

In its sample, this clonotype was seen many times. The V gene is TRBV7-9, the J gene TRBJ2-7, with unresolved D. Germline lookup yields CDR1 SEHNR and CDR2 FQNEAQ (reference sequence). Trimming shortened V by 8 bases and J by 1 base, and 12 bases separated the two germline ends. This CDR3 comprises 13 residues. In nucleotides, the CDR3 is TGTGCCAGCTCCCAGACCGGATCCTACGAGCAGTACTTC. This sequence encodes CASSQTGSYEQYF.

This clonotype has a handful of counts. The chain recombines TRBV18 with TRBJ2-7, with D hard to call. The germline V gene encodes CDR1 KGHSH and CDR2 LQKENI. The V and J ends lost 3 bases and 2 bases respectively, with 11 bases between them. The CDR3 covers 14 residues. CDR3 protein: CASSPGRSTYEQYF. In nucleotides, the CDR3 is TGTGCCAGCTCACCCGGAAGGAGCACCTACGAGCAGTACTTC.

J is TRBJ1-1 and V is TRBV4-1; 8 nucleotides agree with TRBD1. The CDR3 covers 16 residues. J gave up 0 bases and V 4 bases, and 7 bases lay outside the gene matches. CDR1 and CDR2 from the germline V gene are MGHRA and YSYEKL. The CDR3 loop reads CASSRWTGIMNTEAFF. The DNA of the CDR3 is TGCGCCAGCAGCCGTTGGACAGGGATAATGAACACTGAAGCTTTCTTT.

The V gene is TRBV15, the J gene TRBJ2-1, with unresolved D. The CDR3 length is 12 residues. Trimming cost V 2 bases and J 7 bases, with 6 bases left between them. Germline assignment: CDR1 LNHNV and CDR2 YYDKDF (reference sequence). DNA for the CDR3: TGTGCCACCAGCAGACTAAAGAATGAGCAGTTCTTC. This encodes CATSRLKNEQFF.

This clonotype was counted only a few times. This rearrangement joins TRBV29-1 to TRBJ1-5; maybe TRBD1 (5 bases). V lost 3 bases and J lost 5, with 23 bases in between. Germline V CDR1 and CDR2: SQVTM, ANQGSEA. The CDR3 is 17 residues long. CDR3 in DNA: TGCAGCGTTGAGTTCTACCTGGGGCCTAAAAGGTATCAGCCCCAGCATTTT. Protein sequence: CSVEFYLGPKRYQPQHF.

The chain couples TRBV20-1 to TRBJ2-3, with 7 bases matching TRBD2. Trimming cost V 5 bases and J 7 bases; bases outside gene matches: 9. CDR1 and CDR2 from the germline V gene are DFQATT and SNEGSKA (reference sequence). This CDR3 spans 13 amino acids. CDR3 sequence (DNA): TGCAGTGCTCCGCGCCTAGCGGATTATACGCAGTATTTT. Encoded protein: CSAPRLADYTQYF.

This chain connects TRBV20-1 to TRBJ2-7; D perhaps matches TRBD2 (6 bases). V dropped 0 bases and J dropped 0 bases, with 12 bases sitting between them. Germline lookup yields CDR1 DFQATT and CDR2 SNEGSKA (reference sequence). The length of the CDR3 is 15 residues. CDR3: CSARDVRGISYEQYF. For the CDR3, the DNA is TGCAGTGCTAGAGATGTCCGGGGGATCTCCTACGAGCAGTACTTC.

V and J are TRBV11-2 and TRBJ1-2, with 7 nucleotides matching TRBD1. CDR3 size: 14 residues. Germline V lookup: CDR1 SGHAT, CDR2 FQNNGV. V lost 5 bases, J lost 7 bases, and 10 bases stayed unmatched. The CDR3 nucleotides are TGTGCCAGCAGCCCAATCACAGGGGTTGGTGGCTACACCTTC. Translation: CASSPITGVGGYTF.

CDR3 sequence: CASSQGPYPSGTQYF. CDR3 nucleotide sequence: TGTGCCAGCAGCCAAGGTCCCTACCCCTCAGGGACGCAGTATTTT. The chain combines TRBV3-1 with TRBJ2-3, with D maybe TRBD1 (5 bases). Trimming shortened V by 1 base and J by 9 bases, and 17 bases separated the two germline ends. CDR1 LGHDT and CDR2 YNNKEL come from the germline V gene (reference sequence). The CDR3 totals 15 residues.

Notes on this clonotype: A much larger clone sits a single nucleotide away, making a read error possible. The V gene is TRBV27, the J gene TRBJ2-1, with 9 bases that match TRBD2. There are 15 residues in the CDR3. The germline CDR1 and CDR2 sequences are MNHEY and SMNVEV (reference sequence). J lost 2 bases, V lost 6 bases, and 5 bases had no gene match. The DNA of the CDR3 is TGTGCCAGCAGCCAGGGGACTAGCCCCTACAATGAGCAGTTCTTC. Encoded protein: CASSQGTSPYNEQFF.